Below, 30 T cell receptor beta chains from the same sample are listed, as sequenced in a study of human T cells and chemical hapten exposure (TCRdb year 2021). The library was obtained by 5' RACE. The sample was run on an Illumina MiSeq. TCRdb redid the processing of the public reads, applying fastp at Q25 and MiXCR, and retained in-frame beta chains. Each CDR3 protein gets just one entry, which takes the most common genes and DNA from the rows behind it. This sample is represented by about 140,000 distinct CDR3 sequences; approximately 4% of them were singletons. 1.3% to 1.5% of the sample comes from the top ten. Total RNA was extracted from unfractionated whole blood collected in Tempus Blood RNA tubes. The receptor source for this set is a female donor in good health.

This clonotype was observed many times. The rearrangement uses TRBV20-1 and TRBJ2-3; D is unclear. V dropped 3 bases and J dropped 0 bases, with 7 bases sitting between them. Germline CDR1 reads DFQATT; CDR2 reads SNEGSKA (reference sequence). This CDR3 has 13 residues. CDR3 amino acids: CSASSGSTDTQYF. As DNA, the CDR3 is TGCAGTGCTAGTTCCGGGAGCACAGATACGCAGTATTTT.

In its sample, this clonotype was seen many times. The junction and the germline gene differ at one end; a read error may be behind it. V is TRBV19 and J is TRBJ2-3; 12 bases agree with TRBD1. The CDR3 has 15 residues. Germline-derived CDR1 and CDR2 are LNHDA and SQIVND (reference sequence). In DNA form, the CDR3 reads TGTGCCAGTCGTATGGGACAGGGGGCGACAGATACGCAGTATTTT. Translated, it gives CASRMGQGATDTQYF.

This clonotype was seen at least ten times. This chain joins TRBV3-1 and TRBJ2-5; D may be TRBD2 (6 bases). CDR1 and CDR2 (germline): LGHDT, YNNKEL (reference sequence). V was shortened by 4 bases and J by 3 bases, with 18 bases between the two germline ends. CDR3 length equals 16 residues. The CDR3: CASSRGRSGPEETQYF. CDR3 sequence (DNA): TGTGCCAGCAGCCGGGGTCGGAGCGGGCCCGAAGAGACCCAGTACTTC.

In this sample, this clonotype turned up many times. The rearrangement links TRBV29-1 to TRBJ1-2, with D unclear. The CDR3 is 11 residues long. Germline CDR1 and CDR2: SQVTM and ANQGSEA. Deletions cut 4 bases from V and 6 bases from J, with 9 bases between. This CDR3 is CSVGSANGYTF. DNA of the CDR3: TGCAGCGTTGGATCCGCGAATGGCTACACCTTC. Variable domain in full (rest from reference TRBV29-1 and TRBJ1-2): SAVISQKPSRDICQRGTSLTIQCQVDSQVTMMFWYRQQPGQSLTLIATANQGSEATYESGFVIDKFPISRPNLTFSTLTVSNMSPEDSSIYLCSVGSANGYTFGSGTRLTVV.

This clonotype appeared many times. The V call is TRBV28, the J call TRBJ2-7, with 9 bases matching TRBD1. With 8 bases clipped from V and 4 bases from J, the junction kept 6 bases outside the gene matches. CDR3 length: 13 residues. Germline V gene sequence: CDR1 MDHEN, CDR2 SYDVKM. CDR3 region: CASFTGGGYEQYF. As DNA, the CDR3 is TGTGCCAGCTTTACAGGGGGCGGGTACGAGCAGTACTTC.

This clonotype occurred many times. The DNA for the CDR3 is TGCAGCGTGGAGGGACAGGGTGGGTCCTACGAGCAGTACTTC. Protein: CSVEGQGGSYEQYF. V usage is TRBV29-1 and J usage is TRBJ2-7, with 9 bases aligning to TRBD1. The trim removed 6 bases at V and 1 base at J, leaving 7 bases unmatched. The CDR3 spans 14 residues. The germline CDR1 and CDR2 sequences are SQVTM and ANQGSEA.

This clonotype was counted many times. The rearrangement links TRBV6-5 to TRBJ1-5, with TRBD1 matching 8 bases. From germline, CDR1 is MNHEY and CDR2 SVGAGI. V lost 6 bases, J lost 4 bases, and 5 bases stayed unmatched. CDR3 length: 14 amino acids. The CDR3 region is CASSPRTGNQPQHF. The CDR3 DNA reads TGTGCCAGCAGCCCCCGGACAGGGAATCAGCCCCAGCATTTT.

V usage is TRBV9 and J usage is TRBJ2-7, with D tentatively TRBD1 (8 bases). CDR1 SGDLS and CDR2 YYNGEE come from the germline V gene. CDR3 size: 14 residues. Trimming removed 4 bases at V and 6 bases at J, with 17 bases between. The CDR3 sequence: CASSSQGGRFEQYF. Written as DNA, the CDR3 is TGTGCCAGCAGCTCACAGGGGGGGAGGTTCGAGCAGTACTTC.

At least ten counts were recorded for this clonotype. The chain uses TRBV29-1 and TRBJ1-5, with D possibly matching TRBD1 (5 bases). This CDR3 is built from 13 residues. Deletions cut 7 bases from V and 4 bases from J, with 14 bases between. Germline-derived CDR1 and CDR2 are SQVTM and ANQGSEA. The CDR3 nucleotides read TGCAGCGGATCCTACGGGGGAAATCAGCCCCAGCATTTT. Amino acids: CSGSYGGNQPQHF.

This clonotype was counted only a few times. The chain carries TRBV19 and TRBJ2-5; tentative D call: TRBD2 (5 bases). V dropped 6 bases and J dropped 8 bases, with 19 bases sitting between them. The CDR3 has 14 residues. Germline lookup yields CDR1 LNHDA and CDR2 SQIVND (reference sequence). The CDR3 DNA follows: TGTGCCAGTAGAGAGACTCCGGAGAGGGTCACCCAGTACTTC. Translating gives CASRETPERVTQYF.

Many counts were recorded for this clonotype. This rearrangement joins TRBV29-1 to TRBJ1-1, with D hard to call. Germline V gene data show CDR1 as SQVTM and CDR2 as ANQGSEA. Trimming removed 7 bases from V and 1 base from J, with 19 bases in between. The length of the CDR3 is 15 residues. CDR3 residues: CSGTPVRASNTEAFF. The CDR3 DNA is TGCAGCGGAACACCGGTCCGAGCCTCGAACACTGAAGCTTTCTTT.

This clonotype was detected many times. This chain joins TRBV5-1 and TRBJ2-1; D might be TRBD2 (6 bases). CDR3 length equals 16 residues. V was cut by 2 bases and J by 9 bases, with 21 bases left in between. In germline, CDR1 is SGHRS, CDR2 YFSETQ. CDR3 nucleotide sequence: TGCGCCAGCAGCTTCACCGGCGGGGATGCTTTGGGTGAGCAGTTCTTC. This encodes CASSFTGGDALGEQFF.

This clonotype appeared many times. The CDR3 bases are TGTGCCAGCAGCCTTCCAGCGGGGGGAGGGTACAATGAGCAGTTCTTC. Translated: CASSLPAGGGYNEQFF. The chain has TRBV7-3 and TRBJ2-1; 9 bases agree with TRBD2. J was trimmed by 4 bases and V by 5 bases; bases with no gene match: 9. The CDR3 sequence is 16 residues long. Germline assignment: CDR1 SGHTA and CDR2 FQGTGA.

This clonotype was detected many times. The chain recombines TRBV28 with TRBJ1-4, with D uncertain. With 5 bases removed from V and 2 bases from J, the gap between germline ends came to 9 bases. This CDR3 is 14 amino acids long. Germline V gene data show CDR1 as MDHEN and CDR2 as SYDVKM. In nucleotides, the CDR3 is TGTGCCAGCAGTCCCGCCAGGACTAATGAAAAACTGTTTTTT. Its translation is CASSPARTNEKLFF.

This clonotype was recorded at least ten times. This chain joins TRBV5-4 and TRBJ1-6; D is possibly TRBD1 (5 bases). V was clipped by 0 bases and J by 0 bases, with 19 bases between them. The CDR3 has 20 residues. CDR1 and CDR2 from the germline V gene are SGHNT and YYREEE (reference sequence). This chain's CDR3 is CASSLEATGGRSSYNSPLHF. The CDR3 bases are TGTGCCAGCAGCTTGGAGGCAACAGGAGGTCGAAGCTCCTATAATTCACCCCTCCACTTT.

Many counts were recorded for this clonotype. One end of the junction is discordant with germline, which a read error may explain. The gene calls are TRBV3-1 and TRBJ2-2, with 7 positions matching TRBD1. CDR3 size: 13 residues. The germline CDR1 and CDR2 sequences are LGHDT and YNNKEL (reference sequence). The CDR3 nucleotides are TGTGCCAGCAGCCCTGGGGACAGTTGGAGTAAGGTTTTT. It codes for CASSPGDSWSKVF.

This clonotype was found many times. The V call is TRBV7-3, the J call TRBJ1-1, with TRBD1 as a possible D gene (5 bases). Germline lookup yields CDR1 SGHTA and CDR2 FQGTGA. The CDR3 is 14 residues long. The V end lost 4 bases, the J end lost 3 bases, and 12 bases lay between the germline ends. CDR3 loop: CASSSTREDTEAFF. Here the CDR3 DNA reads TGTGCCAGCAGCTCAACCAGGGAGGACACTGAAGCTTTCTTT.

This clonotype showed up many times. The chain links TRBV19 to TRBJ2-7; no clear D gene. The CDR3 is 13 residues long. The V gene's germline CDR1 is LNHDA and CDR2 SQIVND (reference sequence). With 3 bases removed from V and 0 bases from J, the gap between germline ends came to 6 bases. CDR3: CASSMTSSYEQYF. The CDR3 DNA follows: TGTGCCAGTAGTATGACCAGCTCCTACGAGCAGTACTTC. The whole variable domain, remainder taken from reference TRBV19 and TRBJ2-7, is DGGITQSPKYLFRKEGQNVTLSCEQNLNHDAMYWYRQDPGQGLRLIYYSQIVNDFQKGDIAEGYSVSREKKESFPLTVTSAQKNPTAFYLCASSMTSSYEQYFGPGTRLTVT.

This clonotype came up many times. This chain uses TRBV29-1 with TRBJ2-5; no clear D gene. Per the germline V gene, CDR1 is SQVTM and CDR2 is ANQGSEA. The CDR3 extends over 10 amino acids. Trimming shortened V by 4 bases and J by 2 bases, and 2 bases separated the two germline ends. CDR3 amino acids: CSVAQETQYF. CDR3 sequence (DNA): TGCAGCGTTGCGCAAGAGACCCAGTACTTC.

This clonotype was counted ten times or more. This rearrangement joins TRBV7-8 to TRBJ1-3; tentatively, D is TRBD1 (5 bases). This CDR3 spans 19 amino acids. Germline-derived CDR1 and CDR2 are SGHVS and FQNEAQ. The V end lost 1 base, the J end lost 4 bases, and 23 bases lay between the germline ends. The CDR3 loop reads CASSLGLGGIPASGNTIYF. In nucleotides, the CDR3 is TGTGCCAGCAGCTTAGGGTTGGGGGGTATTCCGGCTTCCGGAAACACCATATATTTT.

This chain links TRBV6-6 with TRBJ2-2; 10 positions match TRBD1. Trimming cost V 6 bases and J 6 bases; bases outside gene matches: 4. CDR1 MNHNY and CDR2 SVGAGI come from the germline V gene (reference sequence). The CDR3 is 14 residues long. In DNA form, the CDR3 reads TGTGCCAGCAGCTGGACAGGGGGTGCCGGGGAGCTGTTTTTT. It is translated as CASSWTGGAGELFF.

In this sample, this clonotype turned up many times. The CDR3 nucleotides read TGTGCCAGCAGCTTGGGGGGTACGGCTGAAGCTTTCTTT. Its translation: CASSLGGTAEAFF. The chain joins TRBV7-3 to TRBJ1-1, with a tentative D call TRBD1 (5 bases). This CDR3 is 13 amino acids long. V lost 3 bases, J lost 6 bases, and 11 bases lay in between. The germline CDR1 and CDR2 sequences are SGHTA and FQGTGA.

In this sample, this clonotype turned up many times. This chain joins TRBV20-1 and TRBJ1-1; TRBD1 agrees at 7 bases. CDR1 is DFQATT, CDR2 SNEGSKA, per germline (reference sequence). The CDR3 covers 13 residues. The trim removed 3 bases at V and 1 base at J, leaving 2 bases unmatched. Here the CDR3 reads CSARTGKNTEAFF. CDR3 sequence (DNA): TGCAGTGCTAGGACAGGGAAGAACACTGAAGCTTTCTTT.

V is TRBV25-1 and J is TRBJ1-1, with D perhaps matching TRBD1 (5 bases). The V end was cut by 7 bases, the J end by 1 base, with 19 bases between. Looked up from germline, CDR1 is MGHDK and CDR2 is SYGVNS. The CDR3 consists of 16 residues. CDR3 bases: TGTGCCAGCAAAGCCCTTGGGTGGGGGACGAACACTGAAGCTTTCTTT. Amino acid sequence: CASKALGWGTNTEAFF.

This clonotype was recorded at least ten times. V usage is TRBV29-1 and J usage is TRBJ2-1; 15 nucleotides agree with TRBD2. This CDR3 is built from 16 residues. The V gene end was trimmed by 5 bases and the J gene end by 11 bases; junction bases not matched to a gene: 13. The germline V gene has CDR1 SQVTM and CDR2 ANQGSEA. CDR3 coding DNA: TGCAGCGTTATGTGGACTAGCGGGGGGGCCATAGGAAAGCAGTTCTTC. It translates to CSVMWTSGGAIGKQFF.

This clonotype was picked up many times. This chain connects TRBV12-3 or TRBV12-4 to TRBJ1-5; D possibly corresponds to TRBD1 (5 bases). There are 15 residues in the CDR3. V was cut by 6 bases and J by 3 bases, with 15 bases left in between. CDR3 protein: CASRMTARPNQPQHF. CDR3 nucleotide sequence: TGTGCCAGCAGGATGACAGCGCGGCCCAATCAGCCCCAGCATTTT.

This chain links TRBV5-1 with TRBJ2-2; no clear D gene. This CDR3 is built from 17 residues. V was shortened by 9 bases and J by 1 base, with 22 bases between the two germline ends. Per the germline V gene, CDR1 is SGHRS and CDR2 is YFSETQ. The CDR3 nucleotides read TGCGCCACCTCGCCGGGTCACTCTAGACGGAACACCGGGGAGCTGTTTTTT. Translated, it gives CATSPGHSRRNTGELFF.

This clonotype was counted many times. The V and J genes are TRBV12-3 or TRBV12-4 and TRBJ2-3, with 9 bases fitting TRBD1. This CDR3 contains 17 residues. V was pared by 3 bases and J by 6 bases, with 13 bases of the junction left unmatched. The chain's CDR3 is CASSFPLGQGHSDTQYF. For the CDR3, the DNA is TGTGCCAGCAGTTTTCCCCTCGGACAGGGGCATTCCGATACGCAGTATTTT.

This clonotype was recorded many times. The chain joins TRBV19 to TRBJ2-5; 8 nucleotides line up with TRBD2. Trimming removed 3 bases from V and 4 bases from J; junction bases left unmatched: 10. CDR1 is LNHDA and CDR2 is SQIVND in the germline V gene (reference sequence). The CDR3 is 16 residues long. The CDR3 DNA reads TGTGCCAGTAGTATTGCCCCAGCGGGGGATGCAGAGACCCAGTACTTC. It translates to CASSIAPAGDAETQYF. Full variable domain (outside the CDR3, taken from reference TRBV19 and TRBJ2-5): DGGITQSPKYLFRKEGQNVTLSCEQNLNHDAMYWYRQDPGQGLRLIYYSQIVNDFQKGDIAEGYSVSREKKESFPLTVTSAQKNPTAFYLCASSIAPAGDAETQYFGPGTRLLVL.

This clonotype showed up many times. J is TRBJ1-5 and V is TRBV7-8; 8 bases map to TRBD1. J lost 0 bases, V lost 6 bases, and 4 bases had no gene match. Germline lookup yields CDR1 SGHVS and CDR2 FQNEAQ. This CDR3 is built from 15 residues. In DNA form, the CDR3 reads TGTGCCAGCAGACGGGACAGGAATAGCAATCAGCCCCAGCATTTT. Translated, it gives CASRRDRNSNQPQHF.